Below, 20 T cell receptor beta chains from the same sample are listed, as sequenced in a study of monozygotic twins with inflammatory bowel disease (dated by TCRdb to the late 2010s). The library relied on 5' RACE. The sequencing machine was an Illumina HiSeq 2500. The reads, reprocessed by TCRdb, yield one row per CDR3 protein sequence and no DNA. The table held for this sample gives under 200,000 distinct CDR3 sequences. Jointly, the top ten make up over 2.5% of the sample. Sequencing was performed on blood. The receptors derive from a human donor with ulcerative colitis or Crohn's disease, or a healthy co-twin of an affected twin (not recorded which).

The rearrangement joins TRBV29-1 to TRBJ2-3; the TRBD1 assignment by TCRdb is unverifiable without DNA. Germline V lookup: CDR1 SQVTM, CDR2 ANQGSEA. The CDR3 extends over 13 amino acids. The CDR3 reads CSVGDRAPDTQYF.

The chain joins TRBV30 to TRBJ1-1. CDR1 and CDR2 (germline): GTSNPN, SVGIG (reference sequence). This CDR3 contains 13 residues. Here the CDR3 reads CAWSFRSGTEAFF.

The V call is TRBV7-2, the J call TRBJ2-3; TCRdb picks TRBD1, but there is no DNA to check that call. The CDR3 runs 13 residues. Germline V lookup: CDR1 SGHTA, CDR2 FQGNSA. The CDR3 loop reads CASSLFPGQGKYF.

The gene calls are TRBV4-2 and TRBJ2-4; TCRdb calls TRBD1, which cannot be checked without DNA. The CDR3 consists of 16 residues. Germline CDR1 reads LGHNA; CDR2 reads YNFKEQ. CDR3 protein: CASSQGGGDQGNIQYF.

CDR3 in amino acids: CATIGRVPKNTEAFF. V gene TRBV28 combines with J gene TRBJ1-1. CDR1 is MDHEN, CDR2 SYDVKM, per germline. This CDR3 has 15 amino acids.

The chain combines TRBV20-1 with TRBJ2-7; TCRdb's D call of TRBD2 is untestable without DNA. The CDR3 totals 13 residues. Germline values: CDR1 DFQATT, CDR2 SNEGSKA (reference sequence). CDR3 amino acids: CSASLSGEGEQYF.

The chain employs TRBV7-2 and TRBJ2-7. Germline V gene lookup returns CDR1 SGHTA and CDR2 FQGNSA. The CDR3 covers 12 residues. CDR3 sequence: CASSLVWYEQYF.

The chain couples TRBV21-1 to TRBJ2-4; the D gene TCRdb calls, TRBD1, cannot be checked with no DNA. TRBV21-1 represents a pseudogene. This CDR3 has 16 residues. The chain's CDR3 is CASSRDSPIAKNIQYF.

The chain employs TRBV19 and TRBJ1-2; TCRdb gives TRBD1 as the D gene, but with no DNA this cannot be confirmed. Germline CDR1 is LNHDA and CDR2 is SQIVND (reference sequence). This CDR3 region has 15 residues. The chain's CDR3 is CASSVQGSMGYGYTF.

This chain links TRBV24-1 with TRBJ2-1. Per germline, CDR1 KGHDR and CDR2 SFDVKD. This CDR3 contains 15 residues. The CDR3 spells CATSDSPSSYNEQFF.

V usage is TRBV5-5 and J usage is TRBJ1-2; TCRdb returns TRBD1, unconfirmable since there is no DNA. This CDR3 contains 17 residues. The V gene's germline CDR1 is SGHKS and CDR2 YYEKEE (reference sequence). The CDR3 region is CASSVTTLDIQRNGYTF.

The CDR3 spells CSVGLAPYEQYF. The V and J genes are TRBV29-1 and TRBJ2-7. Germline V CDR1 and CDR2: SQVTM, ANQGSEA. This CDR3 comprises 12 residues.

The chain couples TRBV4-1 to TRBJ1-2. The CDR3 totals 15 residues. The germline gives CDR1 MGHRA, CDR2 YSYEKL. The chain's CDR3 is CASSQVGSVYDGYTF.

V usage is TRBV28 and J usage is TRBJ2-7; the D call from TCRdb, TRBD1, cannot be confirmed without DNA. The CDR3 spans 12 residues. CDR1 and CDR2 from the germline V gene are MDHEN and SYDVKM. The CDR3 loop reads CASSAGPYEQYF. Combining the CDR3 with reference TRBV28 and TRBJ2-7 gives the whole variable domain DVKVTQSSRYLVKRTGEKVFLECVQDMDHENMFWYRQDPGLGLRLIYFSYDVKMKEKGDIPEGYSVSREKKERFSLILESASTNQTSMYLCASSAGPYEQYFGPGTRLTVT.

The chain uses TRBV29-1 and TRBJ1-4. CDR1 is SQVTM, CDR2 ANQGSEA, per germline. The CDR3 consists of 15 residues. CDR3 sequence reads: CSVRGTAATNEKLFF.

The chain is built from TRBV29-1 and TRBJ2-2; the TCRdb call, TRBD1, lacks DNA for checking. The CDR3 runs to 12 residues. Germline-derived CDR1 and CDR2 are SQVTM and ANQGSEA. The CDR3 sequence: CSAGQGDGELFF.

CDR3 sequence reads: CASTPEGTPGYEQYF. The V and J genes are TRBV5-1 and TRBJ2-7; the D call from TCRdb, TRBD1, cannot be confirmed without DNA. Germline V gene data show CDR1 as SGHRS and CDR2 as YFSETQ. The CDR3 is 15 residues long.

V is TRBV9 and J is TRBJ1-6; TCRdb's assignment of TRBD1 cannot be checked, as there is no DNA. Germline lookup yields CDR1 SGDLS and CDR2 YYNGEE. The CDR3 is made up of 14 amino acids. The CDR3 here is CASNPGRAFSPLHF.

This CDR3 is CASSLAMGAVGGTEAFF. The chain joins TRBV5-4 to TRBJ1-1; TCRdb proposes TRBD1, but this gene call is untestable without DNA. This CDR3 spans 17 amino acids. Germline V lookup: CDR1 SGHNT, CDR2 YYREEE (reference sequence).

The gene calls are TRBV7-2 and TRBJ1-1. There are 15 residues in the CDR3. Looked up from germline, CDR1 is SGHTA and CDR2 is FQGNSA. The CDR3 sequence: CASSLGLGRNTEAFF.